These 19 T cell receptor beta chains originate from one sample sequenced in a study of PD-L1 blockade in urothelial cancer. This table comes from immunoSEQ multiplex PCR, and its TCRdb copy is limited to in-frame clones, with some not included. The table shows 35,000 to 45,000 clones, with about 89% occurring only once. Noted time point: peripheral blood 6 weeks after treatment start. Sequencing used PBMCs, obtained around atezolizumab (anti-PD-L1) treatment. Source of these receptors: a man between 65 and 85 years old with urothelial cancer.

The CDR3 bases are TGTGCCAGCAGCGTAGGGGGAGTCGGTCGGCATGAGCAGTTCTTC. This encodes CASSVGGVGRHEQFF. The V call is TRBV9, the J call TRBJ2-1; the D gene is possibly TRBD2 (5 bases). V dropped 0 bases and J dropped 8 bases, with 15 bases sitting between them. Germline V gene data show CDR1 as SGDLS and CDR2 as YYNGEE. The CDR3 runs 15 residues.

The J gene is TRBJ2-3, the V gene TRBV30; 13 nucleotides line up with TRBD2. Germline V gene sequence: CDR1 GTSNPN, CDR2 SVGIG (reference sequence). The J segment lost 4 bases and the V segment lost 4 bases, leaving 8 bases of the junction unmatched. The CDR3 loop spans 16 amino acids. The CDR3: CAWKGGLAGAPDTQYF. The CDR3 region has the DNA TGTGCCTGGAAAGGAGGACTAGCGGGAGCCCCAGATACGCAGTATTTT.

V is TRBV27 and J is TRBJ2-3, with 8 positions matching TRBD1. Germline CDR1 reads MNHEY; CDR2 reads SMNVEV (reference sequence). The CDR3 is made up of 16 amino acids. J lost 3 bases, V lost 0 bases, and 5 bases had no gene match. The CDR3 spells CASSLSGTGATDTQYF. Written as DNA, the CDR3 is TGTGCCAGCAGTTTATCGGGGACAGGTGCAACAGATACGCAGTATTTT.

V is TRBV28 and J is TRBJ1-2; no clear D. This CDR3 contains 16 residues. V shed 5 bases and J shed 0 bases, with 16 bases lying between them. From germline, CDR1 is MDHEN and CDR2 SYDVKM. In DNA, the CDR3 is TGTGCCAGCAGTCCTGTACTTGACGGAGCTAACTATGGCTACACCTTC. This codes for CASSPVLDGANYGYTF.

The chain carries TRBV28 and TRBJ2-2; D is undetermined. With 8 bases removed from V and 0 bases from J, the gap between germline ends came to 10 bases. The CDR3 is 14 amino acids. Germline assignment: CDR1 MDHEN and CDR2 SYDVKM. The CDR3 protein is CASRGSPNTGELFF. The CDR3 bases are TGTGCCAGCCGCGGCTCTCCGAACACCGGGGAGCTGTTTTTT.

This chain joins TRBV28 and TRBJ1-1; D is undetermined. Germline CDR1 and CDR2: MDHEN and SYDVKM. The CDR3 totals 11 residues. Trimming stripped 4 bases from V and 5 bases from J, with 5 bases between. In nucleotides, the CDR3 is TGTGCCAGCAGTTCCCAGACTGAAGCTTTCTTT. As protein: CASSSQTEAFF. The full variable domain, completed using reference TRBV28 and TRBJ1-1, is DVKVTQSSRYLVKRTGEKVFLECVQDMDHENMFWYRQDPGLGLRLIYFSYDVKMKEKGDIPEGYSVSREKKERFSLILESASTNQTSMYLCASSSQTEAFFGQGTRLTVV.

The rearrangement joins TRBV11-1 to TRBJ1-2; D gene ambiguous. Looked up from germline, CDR1 is SGHAT and CDR2 is FQDESV (reference sequence). The CDR3 runs 13 residues. The V and J ends lost 3 bases and 8 bases respectively, with 13 bases between them. The CDR3 region has the DNA TGTGCCAGCAGCTTCCCAGGAGGGAACGGCTACACCTTC. Translating it yields CASSFPGGNGYTF. The full variable domain, with the rest looked up from reference TRBV11-1 and TRBJ1-2, is EAEVAQSPRYKITEKSQAVAFWCDPISGHATLYWYRQILGQGPELLVQFQDESVVDDSQLPKDRFSAERLKGVDSTLKIQPAELGDSAMYLCASSFPGGNGYTFGSGTRLTVV.

The V gene is TRBV7-9, the J gene TRBJ1-3, with a possible D match to TRBD1 (5 bases). The V end was cut by 9 bases, the J end by 3 bases, with 18 bases between. Germline CDR1 reads SEHNR; CDR2 reads FQNEAQ (reference sequence). This CDR3 is 15 amino acids long. The CDR3 nucleotides read TGTGCCAGTCCGACCGAGGACACAAGTGGAAACACCATATATTTT. Protein: CASPTEDTSGNTIYF.

In its sample, this clone was seen once. The chain joins TRBV11-2 to TRBJ1-4, with TRBD1 as a possible D gene (6 bases). This CDR3 has 16 residues. Trimming took off 3 bases at V and 0 bases at J, with 11 bases between the two ends. Germline CDR1 is SGHAT and CDR2 is FQNNGV. CDR3 bases: TGTGCCAGCAGCTTTCGGACAGCTGCAACTAATGAAAAACTGTTTTTT. This sequence encodes CASSFRTAATNEKLFF.

The V call is TRBV11-3, the J call TRBJ1-1; D may be TRBD1 (6 bases). V was shortened by 3 bases and J by 3 bases, with 11 bases between the two germline ends. The CDR3 contains 14 residues. The germline gives CDR1 SGHNT, CDR2 YENEEA. The CDR3 DNA sequence: TGTGCCAGCAGCTTCAGGGGCCGGGACACTGAAGCTTTCTTT. Amino acids: CASSFRGRDTEAFF.

The chain is built from TRBV30 and TRBJ2-2, with no clear D. The CDR3 totals 13 residues. The germline CDR1 and CDR2 sequences are GTSNPN and SVGIG (reference sequence). V shed 0 bases and J shed 3 bases, with 5 bases lying between them. The CDR3 coding sequence is TGTGCCTGGAGTGTACTGGACACCGGGGAGCTGTTTTTT. This gives the protein CAWSVLDTGELFF.

The chain couples TRBV7-2 to TRBJ2-4; 9 bases fit TRBD2. The CDR3 length is 19 residues. V lost 0 bases and J lost 0; bases outside the gene matches: 9. Germline CDR1 SGHTA, CDR2 FQGNSA. The CDR3 loop is CASSLALSGSLIAKNIQYF. The CDR3 bases are TGTGCCAGCAGCTTAGCGCTTAGCGGGAGCCTTATAGCCAAAAACATTCAGTACTTC.

The chain recombines TRBV14 with TRBJ2-7; TRBD2 matches 12 bases. The CDR3 runs 15 residues. The ends lost 4 bases at V and 4 bases at J; junction bases unmatched: 5. The germline V gene has CDR1 SGHDN and CDR2 FVKESK. The CDR3 reads CASSRTTSGRYEQYF. Here the CDR3 DNA reads TGTGCCAGCAGCCGCACGACTAGCGGGAGATACGAGCAGTACTTC.

The chain links TRBV9 to TRBJ2-5; 9 bases align to TRBD2. V gave up 3 bases and J gave up 6 bases; unmatched junction bases: 12. There are 16 residues in the CDR3. Germline-derived CDR1 and CDR2 are SGDLS and YYNGEE. The CDR3 DNA reads TGTGCCAGCAGCGAGGGGGTAGCGGGAGCGGGACAGACCCAGTACTTC. This gives the protein CASSEGVAGAGQTQYF.

The chain has TRBV7-8 and TRBJ1-1; D unclear. Looked up from germline, CDR1 is SGHVS and CDR2 is FQNEAQ. This CDR3 is 14 amino acids long. The ends were cut back, 5 bases at V and 5 bases at J, with 15 bases in the middle. CDR3 protein: CASSAEGVRTEAFF. The CDR3 DNA follows: TGTGCCAGCAGCGCAGAGGGCGTAAGGACTGAAGCTTTCTTT.

The chain combines TRBV14 with TRBJ2-3; maybe TRBD2 (6 bases). The CDR3 has 16 amino acids. V gave up 4 bases and J gave up 3 bases, with 17 bases separating them. Germline V gene lookup returns CDR1 SGHDN and CDR2 FVKESK. The CDR3: CASSRRPGVRTDTQYF. In nucleotides, the CDR3 is TGTGCCAGCAGCCGGAGACCGGGGGTCAGGACAGATACGCAGTATTTT.

This clone occurred once. One end of the junction varies from germline; a read error may be responsible. The V call is TRBV5-1, the J call TRBJ1-3; no clear D gene. The CDR3 sequence is 13 residues long. The V gene's germline CDR1 is SGHRS and CDR2 YFSETQ. CDR3 region: CASSLALGDTIYF. The CDR3 region has the DNA TGCGCCAGCAGCTTGGCTCTTGGAGACACCATATATTTT.

The J gene is TRBJ1-1, the V gene TRBV28, with 8 bases lining up with TRBD1. The junction had 11 bases not matched to a gene; V was cut back by 6 bases and J by 5 bases. The CDR3 has 15 amino acids. CDR1 MDHEN and CDR2 SYDVKM come from the germline V gene. This CDR3 reads CASRAPGQDRTEAFF. The CDR3, as DNA: TGTGCCAGCAGAGCCCCGGGACAGGATAGGACTGAAGCTTTCTTT.

J is TRBJ2-1 and V is TRBV30; no clear D. Germline V gene lookup returns CDR1 GTSNPN and CDR2 SVGIG (reference sequence). The CDR3 covers 12 residues. Trimming pared 0 bases from V and 6 bases from J, leaving 6 bases between. The CDR3 DNA follows: TGTGCCTGGAGTGTAATTAGCAATGAGCAGTTCTTC. The encoded protein is CAWSVISNEQFF.